This TCR beta chain was profiled in a study of T cells after yellow fever vaccination. Study in general: Low-cell-number fractions underwent preparation using SMART-Seq v4 Ultra Low Input.

As TCR cDNA was made by 5'RACE template switching, a universal primer site and UMIs were added. Via MiXCR, TCRdb re-called the 5' RACE reads, giving one row per CDR3 protein. This sample has approximately 300,000 distinct CDR3 sequences, with around 6.8% found just once. CDR1 SQVTM and CDR2 ANQGSEA come from the germline V gene. The CDR3 length is 11 residues. V lost 7 bases and J lost 6, with 13 bases in between. This clonotype was seen only a few times. The antigen remains undetermined. Findings and limits, study-wide: Clones that expanded after primary vaccination mostly reappeared after the booster (nearly 98% CD4, 75% to 90% CD8). Clonotypes shared by both compartments, CD4 and CD8, made up a small share.

This TCR derives from a young man who received the YFV17D yellow fever vaccine. This chain connects TRBV29-1 to TRBJ2-7; possible D gene TRBD2, 6 bases. Sequencing was performed on PBMCs, taken about 49 days after the first yellow fever vaccination. The CDR3 region is CSAVEGREQYF. In DNA, the CDR3 is TGCAGCGCGGTGGAGGGTCGCGAGCAGTACTTC.